This T cell receptor beta chain was observed in a study of human T cells and chemical hapten exposure. Points from the study as a whole: No alteration of TCRs above 1 in 1000 frequency was seen with DPC sensitization.

This clonotype has at least ten counts. The antigen remains undetermined. Documented time point: pre-sensitization, week 0. Treatment reported: therapeutic diphenylcyclopropenone sensitization with weekly scalp DPC. Sequencing started from total RNA isolated from unfractionated whole blood. Unique molecular identifiers were affixed to discrete cDNA molecules within the library. Original processing methods: Samples had a median of 95,638 TCRs, ranging roughly 20,000 to 690,600. TCRdb re-derived calls from the RACE reads in MiXCR, one entry per CDR3 protein. The V and J calls, along with clone size, are taken from TCRdb and not from the paper's own processing. This table has about 42,000 distinct CDR3 sequences, about an eighth appearing once. The origin of this receptor is a woman aged 25 to 39 with alopecia areata. Some clones in this sample may be carry-over from other donors' samples. The sample here was whole blood, taken in connection with sensitization to the hapten diphenylcyclopropenone (DPC).

This chain's CDR3 is CATSIRPQDTQYF. In DNA, the CDR3 is TGTGCCACCAGCATCCGACCGCAAGATACGCAGTATTTT. The gene calls are TRBV15 and TRBJ2-3; D remains unclear. Germline CDR1 LNHNV, CDR2 YYDKDF (reference sequence). Trimming cost V 4 bases and J 5 bases, with 10 bases left between them. The CDR3 is 13 residues long. The variable domain in full, completed from reference TRBV15 and TRBJ2-3, reads DAMVIQNPRYQVTQFGKPVTLSCSQTLNHNVMYWYQQKSSQAPKLLFHYYDKDFNNEADTPDNFQSRRPNTSFCFLDIRSPGLGDTAMYLCATSIRPQDTQYFGPGTRLTVL.